Only a few counts were recorded for the clone carrying this T cell receptor (beta chain). Its specificity is unknown. V was clipped by 4 bases and J by 4 bases; unmatched bases: 7. This CDR3 is built from 16 residues. CDR1 and CDR2 (germline): SGHDT, YYEEEE. This specimen belongs to a study of T-cell reconstitution after alpha-beta-depleted transplantation in children. Study conclusions and caveats: There were some patients whose high TCRbeta diversity at day 60 came from surviving recipient T cells and thymic progenitors. By about two months after transplant, alpha-beta T cells reportedly arose from several hundred graft clones that had expanded. Newly made T cells mostly supplied T-cell counts and diversity one year after transplant.

TCRbeta library preparation incorporated unique molecular identifiers. MiXCR, applied by TCRdb to the PCR reads, yields one record per CDR3 protein. The sample lists more than 300,000 distinct CDR3 sequences, about 17% occurring once. The V gene is TRBV5-6, the J gene TRBJ2-7, with 14 nucleotides matching TRBD2. Sequenced material: PBMCs, mostly from graft donor cells, taken 360 days after TCRalphabeta/CD19-depleted stem cell transplant. The clonotype was recovered from a male patient aged 2 to 10 who had a stem cell transplant for acute lymphoblastic leukemia, so the T cells may come from the graft donor. This CDR3 reads CASSEGLAGVGYEQYF. The CDR3, as DNA: TGTGCCAGCAGCGAGGGACTAGCGGGAGTTGGTTACGAGCAGTACTTC.